This T cell receptor (beta chain) was captured by sequencing in a study of shared clonotypes between healthy human individuals. Notes on the study in general: The sharing of 4.5% to 6.5% of naive CD4 clonotypes was seen across several donors.

Participating donors were healthy, HIV-negative adults free of recent acute infections or vaccinations. Germline V gene data show CDR1 as LNHDA and CDR2 as SQIVND (reference sequence). CDR3 length: 13 residues. The V and J ends lost 6 bases and 4 bases respectively, with 12 bases between them. To note about this clone: Antigen unknown.

The authors distributed each subset's genomic DNA evenly over several immunoSEQ plates. The repertoire was sequenced with immunoSEQ multiplex PCR; TCRdb's copy has only in-frame clones and lacks some. The sample includes around 1.1 million clones, approximately 80% of them seen just once. The J gene is TRBJ2-5, the V gene TRBV19, with a possible D match to TRBD2 (6 bases). The receptor comes from a man between 18 and 29 years old in good health. Some clones in this sample may be carry-over from other donors' samples. Input material: memory CD4+ T cells from PBMCs. Stated subset: CD45RA-negative fraction. The CDR3 sequence: CASSVGRGETQYF. The CDR3 region has the DNA TGTGCCAGTAGCGTCGGGAGAGGAGAGACCCAGTACTTC.